This T cell receptor (beta chain) came from a study of blood T cells in healthy people across ages. Overall study findings and caveats: Whereas aged donors had fewer naive CD4+ cells, long-lived donors had more of them and higher diversity.

A second about 7 to 11 cycle PCR used barcoded and J-beta primers. TCRdb analysed the 5' RACE reads with MiXCR anew, one entry per CDR3 protein. In the table there are about 930,000 distinct CDR3 sequences, 29% of which are singletons. This CDR3 is 14 amino acids long. V was clipped by 5 bases and J by 6 bases; unmatched bases: 8. Germline CDR1 and CDR2: SGHTA and FQGNSA. With respect to this clonotype: The antigen is not known.

Another study also made use of these data, one on T cells of mothers and their children. Per that paper: Persisting microchimeric T cell clones went undetected.

The chain uses TRBV7-2 and TRBJ2-7, with TRBD1 matching over 9 bases. Material for sequencing was blood. The source of this sequence is a woman aged 40 to 49 in good health. CDR3 protein: CASSLQGQGREQYF. CDR3 coding DNA: TGTGCCAGCAGCCTGCAGGGACAGGGACGCGAGCAGTACTTC.